The clone carrying this T cell receptor beta chain was seen just once. This entry is derived from a study of blood T cell repertoires in COVID-19. Turning to the study itself: From the United States, Italy and Spain came samples of acute and convalescent COVID-19.

Generated by immunoSEQ multiplex PCR, the TCRdb table keeps only in-frame clones and is missing some. The data hold fewer than 110,000 clones, with 70% to 90% observed a single time. Source material: peripheral blood. The receptor was derived from a human donor in a cohort sampled during active COVID-19.

CDR3 bases: TGTGCCAGCAGCCATGATCGCGGCGGGAGGGCCCCCGTATACATTCAGTACTTC. The encoded protein is CASSHDRGGRAPVYIQYF. This chain connects TRBV3-1 (or the pseudogene TRBV3-2) to TRBJ2-4; the match to TRBD2 covers 9 bases. J lost 8 bases, V lost 3 bases, and 17 bases had no gene match. The CDR3 runs to 18 residues. Germline values: CDR1 LGHDT, CDR2 YNNKEL (reference sequence).